The T cell receptor (beta chain) under discussion was sequenced for a study of blood T cell repertoires in COVID-19 (dated by TCRdb to between 2020 and 2021). The study in broad terms: Collaborator samples came from the United States, Italy and Spain and covered acute and convalescent phases of COVID-19. The prospective study material was composed of cDNA or gDNA derived from T cells, B-cell-depleted T cells, or PBMCs. Deeply sampled blood TCRbeta repertoires from subjects exposed to, actively infected with, or recovered from COVID-19 were included in the dataset. The repertoires were made available in a free public database intended to serve as a resource for research on the immune response to SARS-CoV-2. Samples were obtained from the ongoing ImmuneRACE study (first 160 participants) and from 1,200 or so subjects provided by 6 global collaborators. Nearly every sample came with metadata listing a de-identified subject ID, COVID-19 status, age in years and sex. Where available, HLA class I and class II types were obtained from metadata supplied by the sample provider rather than from assay-based typing. Results the study describes overall, beyond this receptor: How much clinical and demographic metadata was included differed by source and by participant, and the metadata was provided uncurated.

A word on this clone: The specificity of this receptor is unknown. Per-base qualities were not stored, and no clone one base away is much larger.

Enrolling through a virtual design, the prospective study's participants ranged in age from roughly 18 to 89 years and lived across approximately 25 United States geographic areas. To assign participants to cohorts, the prospective study relied on clinical history that participants themselves reported in a screening survey and a study questionnaire. For ImmuneRACE Cohort 3, a participant was defined as recovered based on two consecutive negative NP/OP PCR tests, clearance by a healthcare professional, or resolution of symptoms. In the prospective study, whole blood, serum and a nasopharyngeal or oropharyngeal swab were collected from each participant by mobile phlebotomists. Over a roughly two-month period, participants in the prospective study had the option of providing additional blood draws and questionnaires. Before DNA extraction, blood samples from the prospective study were shipped at room temperature or frozen.

TCRbeta CDR3 regions were amplified from genomic DNA using the immunoSEQ Assay, a bias-controlled multiplex PCR. The source study handled its data this way. The number of nucleated cells in each sample was estimated by amplification of reference gene primers within the assay. To quantify the absolute abundance of each unique TCRbeta CDR3 rearrangement, sequence reads were collapsed and filtered. For each sample, productive Simpson clonality was calculated as the square root of Simpson's diversity index across productive rearrangements. Sourced from immuneACCESS, this table was stored by TCRdb with only in-frame sequences that have V and J called. A share of the clones is absent; for the studies checked, an unresolved V gene accounts for under half, and the remainder has no known explanation. For V, J and clone size, that table is used; D and trimming come from the DNA. The sample table lists over 200,000 clones, roughly nine tenths of them with a count of one. Jointly, the top ten make up 10% to 11% of the sample.

Reading the germline V gene gives CDR1 SGHVS and CDR2 FQNEAQ. Measured from the cysteine to the phenylalanine, the CDR3 is 13 residues long. The only DNA kept is the CDR3, 39 bases in frame from the first base. V sheds 4 bases and J sheds 1 base, leaving 7 bases between their ends. The chain links TRBV7-8 with TRBJ2-5; the D gene is not confidently resolved. This clonotype was obtained from a young man who had recovered from COVID-19. The sequenced material came from PBMCs or T cells enriched from blood (not recorded which). The DNA sequence is given as TGTGCCAGCAGCTCCAGGTTCCAAGAGACCCAGTACTTC. This sequence encodes CASSSRFQETQYF.